This T cell receptor (beta chain) was obtained from a study of blood T cell repertoires in COVID-19. As for the study in general: Whether acute or convalescent, the COVID-19 samples came from the United States, Italy and Spain. The cDNA or gDNA used as material had been derived from T cells, B-cell-depleted T cells, or PBMCs.

Germline trimming cut 4 bases from V and 4 bases from J; bases unmatched to any gene: 8. The germline V gene encodes CDR1 MDHEN and CDR2 SYDVKM. This CDR3 is built from 15 residues. This table comes from immunoSEQ multiplex PCR, and its TCRdb copy is limited to in-frame clones, with some not included. The sample lists a few hundred thousand clones; 85% were seen once. This clone was observed once. Assignments of participants to cohorts depended upon their own reported clinical history. The recovered donors of Cohort 3 showed two negative PCRs, clearance, or symptom resolution. The specimen was PBMCs or T cells enriched from blood (not recorded which). This TCR was sampled from a middle-aged man who had recovered from COVID-19. This chain joins TRBV28 and TRBJ1-2, with TRBD1 identical over 8 bases. Here the CDR3 DNA reads TGTGCCAGCAGTTACCGGCCAGGGGGCACCTATGGCTACACCTTC. Amino acids: CASSYRPGGTYGYTF.